The source of this TCR delta chain is a study of gamma-delta T cells after stem cell transplantation (dated by TCRdb to 2016 to 2018). Library construction relied on RT-PCR. Sequencing took place on an Illumina MiSeq. TCRdb called clones from the public reads with CATT, and repeated DNA sequences were later combined into one row. The sample records 11,000 or so delta-chain clones, around two fifths of which are singletons. Clones ranked in the top ten supply 2.5% to 3.5% of the sample. In regard to this clone: Its specific antigen is unknown. Within one base of it there is no much larger clone, and no base qualities were kept.

The receptor was isolated from a human donor. It is not recorded whose cells these are; they may come from a transplant donor. Sequences were obtained from gamma-delta T cells.

The nucleotide sequence reads TGTGCCTTTATACCCACCTTCCCATTTACTGGGGGATTACCGTACACCGATAAACTCATCTTT. Its translation is CAFIPTFPFTGGLPYTDKLIF. Here the chain combines TRDV3 and TRDJ1; 10 bases in the junction line up with TRDD3. Its CDR3 holds 21 amino acids, cysteine through phenylalanine. The CDR3 DNA has 63 bases and is translated from base 1. Looking up the germline V gene (reference sequence) yields CDR1 TVYSNPD and CDR2 GDNSRS. Unmatched junction bases come to 23, with V trimmed by 1 base and J by 0 bases.